Sequencing of this TCR beta chain was carried out in a study of cytomegalovirus exposure and HLA in healthy donors. General study points: Accurate HLA-A and HLA-B prediction from TCR beta sequences was reported for most subjects.

As regards this clone: Its target is not known.

Trimming shortened V by 1 base and J by 5 bases, and 7 bases separated the two germline ends. Germline loops: CDR1 SEHNR, CDR2 FQNEAQ (reference sequence). The CDR3 consists of 13 residues. This PCR relied on a set of 60 Vbeta primers and 13 Jbeta primers. The method was immunoSEQ multiplex PCR; TCRdb's version includes in-frame clones alone and lacks a portion of them. The table lists around 120,000 clones, 65% to 80% of them singletons. This receptor was identified in a woman between 40 and 55 years old in good health and CMV-seropositive. The chain links TRBV7-9 to TRBJ2-3, with unresolved D. Sequenced: PBMCs. CDR3 protein: CASSLDSVDTQYF. The CDR3 DNA sequence: TGTGCCAGCAGCTTAGATTCAGTAGATACGCAGTATTTT. Using reference TRBV7-9 and TRBJ2-3 for the parts outside the CDR3, the full variable domain is DTGVSQNPRHKITKRGQNVTFRCDPISEHNRLYWYRQTLGQGPEFLTYFQNEAQLEKSRLLSDRFSAERPKGSFSTLEIQRTEQGDSAMYLCASSLDSVDTQYFGPGTRLTVL.